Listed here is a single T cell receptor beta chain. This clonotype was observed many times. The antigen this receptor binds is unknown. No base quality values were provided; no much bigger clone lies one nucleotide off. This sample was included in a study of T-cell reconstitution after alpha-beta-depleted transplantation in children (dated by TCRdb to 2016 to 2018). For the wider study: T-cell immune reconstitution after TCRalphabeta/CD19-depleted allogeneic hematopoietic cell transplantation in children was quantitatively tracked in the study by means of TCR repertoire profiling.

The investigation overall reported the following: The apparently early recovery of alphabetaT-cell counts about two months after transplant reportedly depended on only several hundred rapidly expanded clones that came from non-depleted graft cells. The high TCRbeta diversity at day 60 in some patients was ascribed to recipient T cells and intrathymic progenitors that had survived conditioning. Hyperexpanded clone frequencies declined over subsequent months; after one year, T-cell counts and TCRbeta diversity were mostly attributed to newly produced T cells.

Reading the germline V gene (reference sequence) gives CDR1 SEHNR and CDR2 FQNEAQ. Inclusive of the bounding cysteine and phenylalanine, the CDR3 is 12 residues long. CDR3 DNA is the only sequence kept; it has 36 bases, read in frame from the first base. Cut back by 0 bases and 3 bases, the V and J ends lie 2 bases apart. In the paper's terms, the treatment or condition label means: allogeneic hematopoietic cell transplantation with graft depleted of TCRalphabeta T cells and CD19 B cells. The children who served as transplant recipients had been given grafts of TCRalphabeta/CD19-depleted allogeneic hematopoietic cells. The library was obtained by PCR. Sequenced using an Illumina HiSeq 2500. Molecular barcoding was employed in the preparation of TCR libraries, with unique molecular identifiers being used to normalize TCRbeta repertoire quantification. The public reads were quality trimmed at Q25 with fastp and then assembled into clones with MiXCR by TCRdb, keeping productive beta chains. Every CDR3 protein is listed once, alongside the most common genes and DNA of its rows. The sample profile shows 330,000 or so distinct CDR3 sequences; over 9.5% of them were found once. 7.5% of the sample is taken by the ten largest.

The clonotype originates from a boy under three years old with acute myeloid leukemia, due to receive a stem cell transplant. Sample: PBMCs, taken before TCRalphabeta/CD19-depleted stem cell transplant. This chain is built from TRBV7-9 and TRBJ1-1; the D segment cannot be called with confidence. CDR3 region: CASSLAHTEAFF. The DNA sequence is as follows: TGTGCCAGCAGCTTAGCTCACACTGAAGCTTTCTTT.